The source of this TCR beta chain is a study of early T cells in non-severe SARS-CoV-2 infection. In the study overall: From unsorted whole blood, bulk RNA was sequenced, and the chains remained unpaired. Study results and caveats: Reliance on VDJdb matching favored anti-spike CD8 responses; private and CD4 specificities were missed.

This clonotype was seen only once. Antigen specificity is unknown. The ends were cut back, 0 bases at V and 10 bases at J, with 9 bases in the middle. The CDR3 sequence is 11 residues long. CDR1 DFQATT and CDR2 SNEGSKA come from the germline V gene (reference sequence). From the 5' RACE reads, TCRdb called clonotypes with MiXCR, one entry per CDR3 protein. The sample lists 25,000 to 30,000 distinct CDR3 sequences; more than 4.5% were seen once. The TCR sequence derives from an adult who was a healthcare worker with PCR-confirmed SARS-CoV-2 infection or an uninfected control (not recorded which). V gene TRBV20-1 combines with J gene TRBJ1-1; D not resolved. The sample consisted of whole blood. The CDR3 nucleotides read TGCAGTGCTAGAGATCATTATGGAGCTTTCTTT. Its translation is CSARDHYGAFF.